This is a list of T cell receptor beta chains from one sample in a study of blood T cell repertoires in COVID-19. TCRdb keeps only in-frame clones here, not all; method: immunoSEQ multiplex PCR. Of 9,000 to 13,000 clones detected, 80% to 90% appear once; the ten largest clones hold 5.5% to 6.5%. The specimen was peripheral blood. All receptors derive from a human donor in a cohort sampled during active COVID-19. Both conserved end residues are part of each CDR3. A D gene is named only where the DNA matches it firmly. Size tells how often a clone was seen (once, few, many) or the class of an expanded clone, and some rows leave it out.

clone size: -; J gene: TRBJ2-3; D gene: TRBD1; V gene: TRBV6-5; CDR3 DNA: TGTGCCAGCCGGGACAGAGATACGCAGTATTTT; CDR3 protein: CASRDRDTQYF
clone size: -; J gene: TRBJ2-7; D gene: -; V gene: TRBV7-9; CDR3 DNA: TGTGCCAGCAGCCCGAAGGACAAGGCCTACGAGCAGTACTTC; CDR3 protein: CASSPKDKAYEQYF
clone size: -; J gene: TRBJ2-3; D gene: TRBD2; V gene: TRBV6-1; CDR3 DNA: TGTGCCAGCAGTGAAAGGGTAGCGGGGAACACAGATACGCAGTATTTT; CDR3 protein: CASSERVAGNTDTQYF
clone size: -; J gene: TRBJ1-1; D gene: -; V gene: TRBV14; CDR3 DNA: TGTGCCAGCAGCTCACGACAGCGCTATGAAGCTTTCTTT; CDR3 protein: CASSSRQRYEAFF
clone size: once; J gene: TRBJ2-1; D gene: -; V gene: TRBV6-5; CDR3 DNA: TGTGCCAGCAGTTACTCGAGGACTGGCCCTAATGAGCAGTTCTTC; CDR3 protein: CASSYSRTGPNEQFF
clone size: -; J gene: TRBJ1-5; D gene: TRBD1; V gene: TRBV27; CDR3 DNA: TGTGCCAGCAGTTCGGGACAGGGTTTAATCAGCAATCAGCCCCAGCATTTT; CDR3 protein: CASSSGQGLISNQPQHF
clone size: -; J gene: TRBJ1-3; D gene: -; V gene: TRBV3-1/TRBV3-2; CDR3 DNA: TGTGCCAGCAGCCAAGATGGGCATCGTCCCCTTGGAAACACCATATATTTT; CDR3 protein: CASSQDGHRPLGNTIYF
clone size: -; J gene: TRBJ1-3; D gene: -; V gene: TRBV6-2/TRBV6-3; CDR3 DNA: TGTGCCAGCAGTTACCAACCGACTATCTCTGGAAACACCATATATTTT; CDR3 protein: CASSYQPTISGNTIYF
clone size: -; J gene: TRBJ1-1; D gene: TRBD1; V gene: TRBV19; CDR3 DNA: TGTGCCAGTAAGGACAGGGCAGGCACTGAAGCTTTCTTT; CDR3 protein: CASKDRAGTEAFF
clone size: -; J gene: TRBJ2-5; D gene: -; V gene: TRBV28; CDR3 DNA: TGTGCCAGCAGTTTGGAGGGAAGGGAGACCCAGTACTTC; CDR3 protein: CASSLEGRETQYF
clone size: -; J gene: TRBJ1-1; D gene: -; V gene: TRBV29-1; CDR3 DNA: TGCAGCGTTGAAGGGGGCAGCTTGAAAGCTTTCTTT; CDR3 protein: CSVEGGSLKAFF
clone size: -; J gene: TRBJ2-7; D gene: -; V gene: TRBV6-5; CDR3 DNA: TGTGCCAGCAGTTACTCAAGGGCAGGGCACGAGCAGTACTTC; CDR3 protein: CASSYSRAGHEQYF
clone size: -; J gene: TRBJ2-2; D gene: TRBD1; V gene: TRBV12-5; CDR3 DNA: TGTGCTAGTCCGGGACAGGCCCTTAGCACCGGGGAGCTGTTTTTT; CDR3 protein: CASPGQALSTGELFF
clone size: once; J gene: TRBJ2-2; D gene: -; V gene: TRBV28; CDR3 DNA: TGTGCCAGCAGTTTCGTGTTCGGGTCCGGTTGGGTAGCTTCAAACACCGGGGAGCTGTTTTTT; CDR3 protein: CASSFVFGSGWVASNTGELFF
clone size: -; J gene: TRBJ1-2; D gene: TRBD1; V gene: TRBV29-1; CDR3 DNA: TGCAGCGTTATGGGGACAGCTTATGGCTACACCTTC; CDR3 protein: CSVMGTAYGYTF
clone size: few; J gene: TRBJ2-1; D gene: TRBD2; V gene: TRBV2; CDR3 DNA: TGTGCCAGCAGCGATGGACTAGCGGGACATGAGCAGTTCTTC; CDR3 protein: CASSDGLAGHEQFF
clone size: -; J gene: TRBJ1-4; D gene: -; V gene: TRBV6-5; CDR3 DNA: TGTGCCAGCACCTTAGGGGCAGCAACTAATGAAAAACTGTTTTTT; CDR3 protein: CASTLGAATNEKLFF
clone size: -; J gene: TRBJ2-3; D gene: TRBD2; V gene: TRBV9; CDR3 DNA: TGTGCCAGCAGCGGAAGTAGCGGGGGCACAGATACGCAGTATTTT; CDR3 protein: CASSGSSGGTDTQYF
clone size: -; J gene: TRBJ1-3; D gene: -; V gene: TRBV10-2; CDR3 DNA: TGCGCCAGCAGTGAAGCCGGGAACACCATATATTTT; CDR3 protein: CASSEAGNTIYF
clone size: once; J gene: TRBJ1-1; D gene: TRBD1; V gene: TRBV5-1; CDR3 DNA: TGCGCCAGCAAAAGGTCGGGACAGCATCTTCTGAACACTGAAGCTTTCTTT; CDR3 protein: CASKRSGQHLLNTEAFF
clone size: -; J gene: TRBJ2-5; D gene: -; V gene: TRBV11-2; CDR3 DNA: TGTGCCAGCAGCTTAGGGGCTTTTAGCGAACAAGAGACCCAGTACTTC; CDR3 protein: CASSLGAFSEQETQYF
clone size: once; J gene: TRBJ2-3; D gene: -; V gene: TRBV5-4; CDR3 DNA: TGTGCCAGCAGCTTGTTGCGACAGCCCACAGATACGCAGTATTTT; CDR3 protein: CASSLLRQPTDTQYF
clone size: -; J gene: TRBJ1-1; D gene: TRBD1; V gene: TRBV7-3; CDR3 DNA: TGTGCCAGCAGCTTAAGGTGGACAGGGATCCGTACTGAAGCTTTCTTT; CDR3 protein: CASSLRWTGIRTEAFF
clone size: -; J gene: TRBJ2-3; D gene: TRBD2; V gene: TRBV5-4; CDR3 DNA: TGTGCCAGCAGCCCGACTAGCGTCCGGACAGATACGCAGTATTTT; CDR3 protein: CASSPTSVRTDTQYF
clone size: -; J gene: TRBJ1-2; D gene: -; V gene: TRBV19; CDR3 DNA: TGTGCCAGTAGTATAATGGCAGGGAACTATGGCTACACCTTC; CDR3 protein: CASSIMAGNYGYTF
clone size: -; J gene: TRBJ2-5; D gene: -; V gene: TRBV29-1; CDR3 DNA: TGCAGCGTCGCCCCTGACAGTTGGTACCAAGAGACCCAGTACTTC; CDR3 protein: CSVAPDSWYQETQYF
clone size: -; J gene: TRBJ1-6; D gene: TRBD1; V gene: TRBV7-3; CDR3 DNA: TGTGCCAGCAGCTCCGGGACAGGGGATAATTCACCCCTCCACTTT; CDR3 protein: CASSSGTGDNSPLHF
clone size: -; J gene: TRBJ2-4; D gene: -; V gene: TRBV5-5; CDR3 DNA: TGTGCCAGCAGCTTCTCCAGTCCTTTAGCCAAAAACATTCAGTACTTC; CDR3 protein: CASSFSSPLAKNIQYF
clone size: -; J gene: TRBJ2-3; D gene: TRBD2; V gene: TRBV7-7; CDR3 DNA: TGTGCTAGCAGCTCAGGGGCAGGGACTAGCGGTAGCACAGATACGCAGTATTTT; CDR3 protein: CASSSGAGTSGSTDTQYF